This T cell receptor (beta chain) appears in the sequencing data of a study of T cells in Graves' hyperthyroidism and ophthalmopathy. Using RNA transcripts as the source, TCR beta CDR3 regions were amplified. A first-round RT-PCR of the TCR CDR3 used the HTBI primer set. TCRdb fed the multiplex PCR reads into MiXCR, producing one record per CDR3 protein. The data contain 600,000 to 900,000 distinct CDR3 sequences, 16% of them singletons. Study-wide findings and caveats: The majority of expanded thyroid clonotypes above 0.001 also appeared in blood. Ophthalmopathy was predicted by the model a median of approximately six months ahead of onset.

Comment on this clonotype: Its antigen is unknown.

Diagnosis of hyperthyroidism was new in patients aged 18 to 65, and its duration was under 2 months. Exclusion of patients followed from uncontrolled infection, other autoimmune disease, pregnancy or lactation. Trimming removed 6 bases from V and 3 bases from J; junction bases left unmatched: 6. Germline lookup yields CDR1 SNHLY and CDR2 FYNNEI. This CDR3 has 15 residues. The genes are TRBV2 and TRBJ2-1, with 9 bases identical to TRBD1. Sequencing was performed on blood. The sequence was obtained from a man aged 18 to 30 with Graves' hyperthyroidism. In DNA form, the CDR3 reads TGTGCCAGCAGGGTTGGACAGGGGTACTACAATGAGCAGTTCTTC. This codes for CASRVGQGYYNEQFF.